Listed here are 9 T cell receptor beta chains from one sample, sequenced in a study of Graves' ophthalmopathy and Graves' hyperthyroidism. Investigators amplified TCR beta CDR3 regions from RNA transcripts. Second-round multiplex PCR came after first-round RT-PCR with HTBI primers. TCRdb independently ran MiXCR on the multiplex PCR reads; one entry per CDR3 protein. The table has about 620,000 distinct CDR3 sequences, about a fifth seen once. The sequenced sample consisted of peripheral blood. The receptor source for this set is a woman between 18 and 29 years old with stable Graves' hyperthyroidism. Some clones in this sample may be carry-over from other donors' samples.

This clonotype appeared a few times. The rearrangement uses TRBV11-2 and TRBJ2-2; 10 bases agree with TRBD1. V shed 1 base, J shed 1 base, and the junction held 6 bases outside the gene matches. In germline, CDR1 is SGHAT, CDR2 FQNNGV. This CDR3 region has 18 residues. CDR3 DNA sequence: TGTGCCAGCAGCTTAGGGACAGGGGGAACGGTGAACACCGGGGAGCTGTTTTTT. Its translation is CASSLGTGGTVNTGELFF.

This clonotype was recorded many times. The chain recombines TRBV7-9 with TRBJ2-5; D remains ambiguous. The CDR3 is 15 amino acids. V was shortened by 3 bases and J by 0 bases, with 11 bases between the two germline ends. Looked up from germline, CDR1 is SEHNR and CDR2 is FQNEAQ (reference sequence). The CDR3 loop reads CASSFTLGYQETQYF. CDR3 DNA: TGTGCCAGCAGCTTTACCCTGGGGTACCAAGAGACCCAGTACTTC. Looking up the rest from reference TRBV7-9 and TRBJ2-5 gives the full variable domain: DTGVSQNPRHKITKRGQNVTFRCDPISEHNRLYWYRQTLGQGPEFLTYFQNEAQLEKSRLLSDRFSAERPKGSFSTLEIQRTEQGDSAMYLCASSFTLGYQETQYFGPGTRLLVL.

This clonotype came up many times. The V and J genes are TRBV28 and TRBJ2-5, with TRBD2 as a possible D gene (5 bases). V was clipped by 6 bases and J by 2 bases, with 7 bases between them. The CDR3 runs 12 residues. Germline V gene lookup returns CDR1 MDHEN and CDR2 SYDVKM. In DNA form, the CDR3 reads TGTGCCAGCAGGAGGAGGCAAGAGACCCAGTACTTC. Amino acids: CASRRRQETQYF.

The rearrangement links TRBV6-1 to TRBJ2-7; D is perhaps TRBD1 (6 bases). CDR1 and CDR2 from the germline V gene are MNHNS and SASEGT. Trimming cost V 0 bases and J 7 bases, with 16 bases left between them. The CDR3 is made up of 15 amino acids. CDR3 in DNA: TGTGCCAGCAGTGAAGCGCTGGGGGCCCCGTGGGAGCAGTACTTC. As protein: CASSEALGAPWEQYF.

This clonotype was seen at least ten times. CDR3 sequence: CASSSGQQPTYEQYF. The CDR3 region has the DNA TGCGCCAGCAGCTCGGGACAGCAACCGACCTACGAGCAGTACTTC. The chain employs TRBV5-1 and TRBJ2-7; 7 nucleotides align to TRBD1. CDR3 length: 15 amino acids. V was pared by 3 bases and J by 2 bases, with 8 bases of the junction left unmatched. Germline V gene lookup returns CDR1 SGHRS and CDR2 YFSETQ.

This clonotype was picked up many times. As DNA, the CDR3 is TGTGCTAGTGGTCCCGGGATATACACTGAAGCTTTCTTT. Protein product: CASGPGIYTEAFF. This chain uses TRBV12-5 with TRBJ1-1; D unclear. The V gene's germline CDR1 is LGHNT and CDR2 FRNRAP. Between the trimmed V and J ends, which lost 5 bases and 3 bases, there was a span of 10 bases. There are 13 residues in the CDR3.

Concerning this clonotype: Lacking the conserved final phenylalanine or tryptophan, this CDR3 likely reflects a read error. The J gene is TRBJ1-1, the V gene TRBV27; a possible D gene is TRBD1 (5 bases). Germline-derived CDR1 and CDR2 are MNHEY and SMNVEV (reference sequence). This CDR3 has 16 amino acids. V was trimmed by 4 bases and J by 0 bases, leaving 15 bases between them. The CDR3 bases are TGTGCCAGCAGTTGGGCGGGGGGAATCATGAACACTGAAGCTTTCTAT. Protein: CASSWAGGIMNTEAFY.

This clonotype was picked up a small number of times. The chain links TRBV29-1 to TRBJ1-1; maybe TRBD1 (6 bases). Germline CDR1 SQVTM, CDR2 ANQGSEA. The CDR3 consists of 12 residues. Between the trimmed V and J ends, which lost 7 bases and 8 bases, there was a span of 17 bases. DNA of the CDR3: TGCAGCGCTGAGAACAGGGCCTCGGAAGCTTTCTTT. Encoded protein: CSAENRASEAFF. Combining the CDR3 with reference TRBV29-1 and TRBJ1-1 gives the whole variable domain SAVISQKPSRDICQRGTSLTIQCQVDSQVTMMFWYRQQPGQSLTLIATANQGSEATYESGFVIDKFPISRPNLTFSTLTVSNMSPEDSSIYLCSAENRASEAFFGQGTRLTVV.

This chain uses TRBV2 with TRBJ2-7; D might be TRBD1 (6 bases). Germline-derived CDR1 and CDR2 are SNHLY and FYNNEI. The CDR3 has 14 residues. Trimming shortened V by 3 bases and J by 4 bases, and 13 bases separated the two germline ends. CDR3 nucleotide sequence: TGTGCCAGCAGTGAGCAGGGGTCTGGGTACGAGCAGTACTTC. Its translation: CASSEQGSGYEQYF.